These 25 T cell receptor beta chains share one sample of origin, sequenced in a study of blood T cell repertoires in COVID-19. The repertoire was sequenced with immunoSEQ multiplex PCR; TCRdb's copy has only in-frame clones and lacks some. The sample yields 250,000 or so clones, roughly 85% seen once. Sequenced input: PBMCs or T cells enriched from blood (not recorded which). These receptors were collected from a woman aged 45-59 years who had been exposed to COVID-19.

This sequence joins TRBV28 and TRBJ2-3; D may be TRBD1 (6 bases). CDR1 and CDR2 from the germline V gene are MDHEN and SYDVKM. The CDR3 extends over 17 amino acids. The germline V and J ends were trimmed by 3 bases and 0 bases, with 16 bases remaining between them. CDR3 region: CASSFPLQGYSTDTQYF. As DNA, the CDR3 is TGTGCCAGCAGTTTTCCCCTACAGGGCTATAGCACAGATACGCAGTATTTT.

The chain couples TRBV18 to TRBJ2-7; 12 nucleotides align to TRBD1. The trim removed 3 bases at V and 1 base at J, leaving 7 bases unmatched. The germline gives CDR1 KGHSH, CDR2 LQKENI. CDR3 length: 17 residues. The CDR3 region is CASSPGQGASSSYEQYF. The CDR3 bases are TGTGCCAGCTCACCGGGACAGGGGGCCAGTTCATCCTACGAGCAGTACTTC. The whole variable domain, remainder taken from reference TRBV18 and TRBJ2-7, is NAGVMQNPRHLVRRRGQEARLRCSPMKGHSHVYWYRQLPEEGLKFMVYLQKENIIDESGMPKERFSAEFPKEGPSILRIQQVVRGDSAAYFCASSPGQGASSSYEQYFGPGTRLTVT.

V and J are TRBV19 and TRBJ2-3, with D possibly TRBD2 on 6 matching bases. Trimming shortened V by 6 bases and J by 5 bases, and 6 bases separated the two germline ends. Germline assignment: CDR1 LNHDA and CDR2 SQIVND (reference sequence). CDR3 size: 11 residues. CDR3 DNA sequence: TGTGCCAGTAGCGGGGGAGATACGCAGTATTTT. It is translated as CASSGGDTQYF.

This sequence joins TRBV27 and TRBJ1-2; 8 nucleotides align to TRBD1. This CDR3 is built from 15 residues. With 4 bases clipped from V and 7 bases from J, the junction kept 11 bases outside the gene matches. Germline V CDR1 and CDR2: MNHEY, SMNVEV (reference sequence). DNA of the CDR3: TGTGCCAGCAGTTGGCGTCGGACAGGGATCGGTGGCTACACCTTC. Encoded protein: CASSWRRTGIGGYTF.

The chain links TRBV7-2 to TRBJ2-5; 9 bases align to TRBD2. This CDR3 has 14 amino acids. Per the germline V gene, CDR1 is SGHTA and CDR2 is FQGNSA. The ends lost 5 bases at V and 4 bases at J; junction bases unmatched: 5. The CDR3 coding sequence is TGTGCCAGCAGCCCCGGACTAGCGCCAGAGACCCAGTACTTC. It is translated as CASSPGLAPETQYF.

The chain couples TRBV25-1 to TRBJ2-7, with a tentative D call TRBD1 (6 bases). The germline CDR1 and CDR2 sequences are MGHDK and SYGVNS. The CDR3 runs to 13 residues. V dropped 4 bases and J dropped 7 bases, with 14 bases sitting between them. As DNA, the CDR3 is TGTGCCAGCAGTGTTGGGGGCCGAGGGGAGCAGTACTTC. Translation: CASSVGGRGEQYF.

V usage is TRBV18 and J usage is TRBJ2-7, with D perhaps TRBD1 (7 bases). CDR3 length equals 14 residues. Germline V gene sequence: CDR1 KGHSH, CDR2 LQKENI. Trimming stripped 6 bases from V and 2 bases from J, with 14 bases between. The CDR3 loop is CASSRDSLTYEQYF. CDR3 nucleotide sequence: TGTGCCAGCTCGCGGGACAGCCTAACCTACGAGCAGTACTTC.

This clone was observed a single time. The chain combines TRBV29-1 with TRBJ1-1; 7 bases align to TRBD1. Germline CDR1 and CDR2: SQVTM and ANQGSEA. The CDR3 spans 14 residues. The trim removed 4 bases at V and 1 base at J, leaving 6 bases unmatched. The CDR3 coding sequence is TGCAGCGTTGTAAGGGGACAGCAGAACACTGAAGCTTTCTTT. Protein: CSVVRGQQNTEAFF.

The chain uses TRBV2 and TRBJ1-2; D remains ambiguous. The V and J ends lost 4 bases and 5 bases respectively, with 11 bases between them. CDR1 and CDR2 from the germline V gene are SNHLY and FYNNEI. The CDR3 totals 13 residues. The chain's CDR3 is CASSGEGWYGYTF. Written as DNA, the CDR3 is TGTGCCAGCAGTGGAGAGGGTTGGTATGGCTACACCTTC.

This chain links TRBV27 with TRBJ1-1; tentative D call: TRBD1 (6 bases). The V end was cut by 7 bases, the J end by 4 bases, with 16 bases between. Germline V gene lookup returns CDR1 MNHEY and CDR2 SMNVEV (reference sequence). The CDR3 spans 14 residues. In nucleotides, the CDR3 is TGTGCCAGCATCGCTTCTAGGGGGTCCACTGAAGCTTTCTTT. Translation gives CASIASRGSTEAFF.

The chain recombines TRBV21-1 with TRBJ1-6. TRBV21-1 is noted as a pseudogene. The CDR3 has 13 residues. CDR3 DNA sequence: TGTGCCAGCAGCAAAGAGCCCCCTTGGTCCCTCCACTTT. Its translation: CASSKEPPWSLHF.

The chain joins TRBV2 to TRBJ1-5; 9 nucleotides line up with TRBD1. This CDR3 has 14 residues. The V gene end was trimmed by 8 bases and the J gene end by 4 bases; junction bases not matched to a gene: 6. Germline V CDR1 and CDR2: SNHLY, FYNNEI. CDR3 loop: CASHRTGDNQPQHF. CDR3 DNA sequence: TGTGCCAGCCACCGGACAGGGGATAATCAGCCCCAGCATTTT.

The V and J genes are TRBV5-1 and TRBJ1-2, with 8 bases aligning to TRBD1. Per the germline V gene, CDR1 is SGHRS and CDR2 is YFSETQ. The CDR3 is 17 residues long. V trimming: 0 bases; J trimming: 4 bases; junction bases outside the gene matches: 11. CDR3 sequence reads: CASSLVTRGRIPYGYTF. CDR3 DNA: TGCGCCAGCAGCTTGGTAACCAGGGGGCGCATCCCCTATGGCTACACCTTC. Complete variable domain (other parts from reference TRBV5-1 and TRBJ1-2): KAGVTQTPRYLIKTRGQQVTLSCSPISGHRSVSWYQQTPGQGLQFLFEYFSETQRNKGNFPGRFSGRQFSNSRSEMNVSTLELGDSALYLCASSLVTRGRIPYGYTFGSGTRLTVV.

The chain couples TRBV2 to TRBJ1-6; the match to TRBD1 covers 9 bases. V dropped 5 bases and J dropped 7; count of bases not matched to a gene: 3. Per germline, CDR1 SNHLY and CDR2 FYNNEI. The CDR3 runs 14 residues. The CDR3, as DNA: TGTGCCAGCAGTCTACAGGGGGCGAATTCACCCCTCCACTTT. Protein sequence: CASSLQGANSPLHF.

The J gene is TRBJ1-5, the V gene TRBV6-5; D uncertain. Germline assignment: CDR1 MNHEY and CDR2 SVGAGI. The CDR3 has 14 amino acids. Trimming left V 6 bases short and J 3 bases short, with 12 bases between. CDR3 in amino acids: CASRPDGDNQPQHF. The CDR3 DNA reads TGTGCCAGCAGGCCAGACGGAGACAATCAGCCCCAGCATTTT.

The chain links TRBV10-1 to TRBJ2-7; D might be TRBD2 (5 bases). The CDR3 contains 14 residues. Germline V lookup: CDR1 WNHNN, CDR2 SYGVQD (reference sequence). The V gene lost 1 base and the J gene lost 6 bases, with 13 bases spanning the gap. CDR3 sequence reads: CASSEWPTGGEQYF. The DNA of the CDR3 is TGCGCCAGCAGTGAGTGGCCCACCGGAGGCGAGCAGTACTTC.

This chain uses TRBV3-1 (or the pseudogene TRBV3-2) with TRBJ2-2; TRBD2 might be the D (6 bases). Germline CDR1 reads LGHDT; CDR2 reads YNNKEL (reference sequence). V was shortened by 5 bases and J by 3 bases, with 16 bases between the two germline ends. The CDR3 covers 16 residues. The CDR3 nucleotides read TGTGCCAGCAGCTACCGGGGACTTAGCGACACCGGGGAGCTGTTTTTT. This gives the protein CASSYRGLSDTGELFF.

This clone showed up just a few times. The chain links TRBV5-1 to TRBJ2-3; D remains unclear. Germline assignment: CDR1 SGHRS and CDR2 YFSETQ. V lost 4 bases and J lost 0, with 18 bases in between. This CDR3 is built from 17 residues. The CDR3 DNA follows: TGCGCCAGCAGCCCAGCCCTACTAACCCCTAGCACAGATACGCAGTATTTT. Its protein product is CASSPALLTPSTDTQYF.

DNA of the CDR3: TGTGCCAGCAGCTTGGTACAGGGGACCTTGAACACTGAAGCTTTCTTT. Translating it yields CASSLVQGTLNTEAFF. The chain couples TRBV5-5 to TRBJ1-1, with TRBD1 identical over 7 bases. This CDR3 is built from 16 residues. CDR1 is SGHKS and CDR2 is YYEKEE in the germline V gene (reference sequence). V shed 0 bases and J 0 bases; nucleotides not matched to a gene: 5.

The V and J genes are TRBV29-1 and TRBJ1-2; the D is unclear. CDR1 and CDR2 from the germline V gene are SQVTM and ANQGSEA. V was shortened by 7 bases and J by 8 bases, with 17 bases between the two germline ends. The CDR3 has 12 residues. Here the CDR3 reads CSATAGERGYTF. DNA for the CDR3: TGCAGCGCCACAGCTGGAGAGCGGGGCTACACCTTC.

V and J are TRBV11-2 and TRBJ2-7, with D possibly matching TRBD2 (6 bases). The germline V gene has CDR1 SGHAT and CDR2 FQNNGV. The CDR3 has 14 residues. V lost 7 bases to trimming and J lost 7 bases, with 20 bases between them. CDR3 nucleotide sequence: TGTGCCAGCATGCCCCGGGGGACCCCGAGGGAGCAGTACTTC. Its protein is CASMPRGTPREQYF.

V is TRBV5-4 and J is TRBJ1-1; 9 bases are shared with TRBD1. This CDR3 has 14 amino acids. After removal of 4 bases from V and 1 base from J, the junction contained 2 bases not matched to a gene. CDR1 and CDR2 (germline): SGHNT, YYREEE (reference sequence). This CDR3 reads CASSDRGKNTEAFF. The CDR3 nucleotides read TGTGCCAGCAGCGACAGGGGGAAGAACACTGAAGCTTTCTTT.

The chain joins TRBV27 to TRBJ2-6; D uncertain. V was cut by 6 bases and J by 0 bases, with 12 bases left in between. Looked up from germline, CDR1 is MNHEY and CDR2 is SMNVEV (reference sequence). This CDR3 region has 16 residues. CDR3 in DNA: TGTGCCAGCAGGTCCATCGGGTCCTCTGGGGCCAACGTCCTGACTTTC. Translating it yields CASRSIGSSGANVLTF.

The rearrangement links TRBV19 to TRBJ1-4; a weak D match, TRBD1 (5 bases). Germline lookup yields CDR1 LNHDA and CDR2 SQIVND (reference sequence). V lost 9 bases and J 0 bases, leaving 11 bases between the germline ends. The CDR3 has 14 amino acids. CDR3 protein: CASSRVTTNEKLFF. In nucleotides, the CDR3 is TGTGCCAGCAGCAGGGTAACAACTAATGAAAAACTGTTTTTT.

CDR3 in amino acids: CASNFRGTGAEEQYF. CDR3 DNA: TGTGCCAGCAACTTTCGGGGGACAGGGGCGGAGGAGCAGTACTTC. The V call is TRBV27, the J call TRBJ2-7, with 10 positions matching TRBD1. The CDR3 length is 15 residues. Trimming removed 7 bases from V and 7 bases from J; junction bases left unmatched: 13. The germline V gene has CDR1 MNHEY and CDR2 SMNVEV (reference sequence).